This T cell receptor beta chain is drawn from a study of cytomegalovirus exposure and HLA in healthy donors. This PCR relied on a set of 60 Vbeta primers and 13 Jbeta primers. Produced via immunoSEQ multiplex PCR; TCRdb's table is partial and in-frame only. The repertoire holds about 120,000 clones, with more than 65% as singletons. The germline V gene encodes CDR1 SGHVS and CDR2 FQNEAQ. The CDR3 is made up of 16 amino acids. With 5 bases removed from V and 1 base from J, the gap between germline ends came to 17 bases. Sequencing was carried out using PBMCs. This chain connects TRBV7-8 to TRBJ1-1; D is perhaps TRBD1 (5 bases). The receptor comes from a woman between 18 and 29 years old in good health and CMV-seronegative. The CDR3 region has the DNA TGTGCCAGCAGCGCCGGAACAGGTCTTTCGAACACTGAAGCTTTCTTT. This translates into CASSAGTGLSNTEAFF.